This TCR beta chain was sequenced for a study of CD8 T cells in Susac syndrome. This clonotype was seen once. CDR3 length: 14 residues. The V gene lost 3 bases and the J gene lost 5 bases, with 11 bases spanning the gap. RNA was extracted with the RNeasy kit, and a quantity of roughly 0.45 to 1 ug was reverse transcribed using random hexamers. An immunoSEQ multiplex PCR amplified TCR beta CDR3 over 54 Vbeta and 13 Jbeta. TCRdb passed the immunoSEQ multiplex PCR reads through MiXCR, listing each CDR3 protein once. Seen here are 150,000 to 200,000 distinct CDR3 sequences, approximately 94% observed once, and the top ten hold around 0.1%.

The source material was CD4+ T cells from PBMCs. The sequence derives from a human donor in good health. The chain recombines TRBV12-3 or TRBV12-4 with TRBJ1-5; D gene uncertain. CDR3 nucleotide sequence: TGTGCCAGCAGTTTCGCAAGAGTGGATCAGCCCCAGCATTTT. This codes for CASSFARVDQPQHF.